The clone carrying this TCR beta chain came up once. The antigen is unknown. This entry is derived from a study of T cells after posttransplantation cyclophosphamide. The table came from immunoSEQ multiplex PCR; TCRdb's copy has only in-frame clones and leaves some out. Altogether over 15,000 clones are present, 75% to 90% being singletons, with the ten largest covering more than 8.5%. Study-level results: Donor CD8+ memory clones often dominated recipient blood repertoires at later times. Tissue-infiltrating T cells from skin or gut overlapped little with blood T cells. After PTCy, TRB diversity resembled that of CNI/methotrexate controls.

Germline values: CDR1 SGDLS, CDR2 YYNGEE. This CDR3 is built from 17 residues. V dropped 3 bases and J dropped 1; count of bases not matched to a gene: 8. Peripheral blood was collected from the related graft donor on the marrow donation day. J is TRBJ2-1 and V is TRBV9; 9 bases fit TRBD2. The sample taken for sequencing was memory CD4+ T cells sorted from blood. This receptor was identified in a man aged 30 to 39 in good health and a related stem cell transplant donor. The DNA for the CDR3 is TGTGCCAGCAGCGAGACACTAGCGGGCGAATCCTACAATGAGCAGTTCTTC. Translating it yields CASSETLAGESYNEQFF.